A selection of T cell receptor beta chains follows, all from one sample in a study of blood T cell repertoires in COVID-19. TCRdb's table, derived via immunoSEQ multiplex PCR, lists solely in-frame clones and lacks some. Of about 88,000 clones in the sample, roughly 90% were seen once. The sequencing input was peripheral blood. The receptors derive from a man aged 55 to 70 with acute or convalescent COVID-19. Each CDR3 is given with its conserved first and last residue. A D gene is named only where the DNA matches it firmly. Clone size is given for some rows only: seen once, a few or many times, or a class if the clone is expanded.

>TRBV19|NA|TRBJ2-7|NA
CASSIDRGTASEQYF
TGTGCCAGTAGTATAGATCGCGGGACCGCCTCCGAGCAGTACTTC
>TRBV3-1/TRBV3-2|TRBD2|TRBJ2-7|NA
CASSQESAGGSNEQYF
TGTGCCAGCAGCCAAGAATCGGCGGGAGGGTCCAACGAGCAGTACTTC
>TRBV11-2|TRBD2|TRBJ2-7|once
CASSLEPSGRGYEQYF
TGTGCCAGCAGCTTAGAGCCTAGCGGGAGAGGTTACGAGCAGTACTTC
>TRBV2|TRBD1|TRBJ1-1|few
CASSEAQGGTEAFF
TGTGCCAGCAGTGAAGCTCAGGGGGGCACTGAAGCTTTCTTT
>TRBV6-6|TRBD1|TRBJ1-1|NA
CASSSRDRNTEAFF
TGTGCCAGCAGTTCCAGGGACAGGAACACTGAAGCTTTCTTT
>TRBV6-2/TRBV6-3|NA|TRBJ1-1|NA
CASSYPSGEENTEAFF
TGTGCCAGCAGTTACCCTTCCGGGGAAGAGAACACTGAAGCTTTCTTT
>TRBV11-3|TRBD1|TRBJ1-1|NA
CASSGTGGSNTEAFF
TGTGCCAGCAGCGGGACAGGGGGTTCGAACACTGAAGCTTTCTTT
>TRBV27|NA|TRBJ1-5|NA
CASSPRGRGSSNQPQHF
TGTGCCAGCAGTCCTCGAGGCAGGGGATCTAGCAATCAGCCCCAGCATTTT
>TRBV9|TRBD2|TRBJ2-3|NA
CASSVGLAADTQYF
TGTGCCAGCAGCGTAGGACTAGCGGCAGATACGCAGTATTTT
>TRBV5-1|NA|TRBJ2-7|NA
CASSSIQGFGYEQYF
TGCGCCAGCAGCAGCATACAGGGTTTTGGGTACGAGCAGTACTTC
>TRBV7-3|NA|TRBJ2-6|NA
CASSLAGSSGANVLTF
TGTGCCAGCAGCTTAGCGGGTAGCTCTGGGGCCAACGTCCTGACTTTC
>TRBV6-6|NA|TRBJ2-7|NA
CASSPNRERAYEQYF
TGTGCCAGCAGTCCTAACAGGGAGAGGGCCTACGAGCAGTACTTC
>TRBV19|TRBD1|TRBJ2-1|NA
CASSIDRVGEQFF
TGTGCCAGTAGTATTGACAGGGTGGGTGAGCAGTTCTTC
>TRBV5-6|TRBD2|TRBJ2-1|NA
CASSLNGGGSYNEQFF
TGTGCCAGCAGCTTGAATGGCGGGGGCTCCTACAATGAGCAGTTCTTC
>TRBV18|TRBD2|TRBJ2-1|NA
CASSPKVGGVSAREQFF
TGTGCCAGCTCACCAAAGGTGGGGGGGGTCTCAGCCCGGGAGCAGTTCTTC
>TRBV7-9|TRBD1|TRBJ2-4|NA
CASRLGTGMGDIQYF
TGTGCCAGCAGATTAGGGACAGGGATGGGTGACATTCAGTACTTC
>TRBV14|NA|TRBJ1-1|NA
CASSQLWETNTEAFF
TGTGCCAGCAGCCAGCTATGGGAGACGAACACTGAAGCTTTCTTT
>TRBV7-2|NA|TRBJ2-3|NA
CASSFKRPSTDTQYF
TGTGCCAGCAGCTTCAAGCGGCCGAGCACAGATACGCAGTATTTT
>TRBV11-3|TRBD1|TRBJ1-1|NA
CASSTLGTGPVYTEAFF
TGTGCCAGCAGCACGCTTGGGACAGGGCCTGTCTACACTGAAGCTTTCTTT
>TRBV11-2|TRBD1|TRBJ1-3|NA
CASSLSGTGVNSGNTIYF
TGTGCCAGCAGCCTTTCCGGGACAGGGGTGAACTCTGGAAACACCATATATTTT
>TRBV2|TRBD1|TRBJ2-3|few
CASSRTGAADTQYF
TGTGCCAGTTCTAGGACAGGGGCGGCAGATACGCAGTATTTT
>TRBV19|TRBD2|TRBJ2-3|NA
CASSYSGSDGGDTQYF
TGTGCCAGTAGTTATAGCGGGAGTGACGGGGGAGATACGCAGTATTTT
>TRBV7-2|NA|TRBJ2-1|NA
CASSAGLENEQFF
TGTGCCAGCAGCGCCGGTTTAGAAAATGAGCAGTTCTTC
>TRBV29-1|TRBD1|TRBJ1-1|NA
CSVGTGQGGTEAFF
TGCAGCGTGGGGACTGGACAGGGGGGCACTGAAGCTTTCTTT
>TRBV4-3|NA|TRBJ1-2|NA
CASSPGGQANYGYTF
TGCGCCAGCAGCCCCGGGGGGCAAGCTAACTATGGCTACACCTTC
>TRBV27|NA|TRBJ1-1|NA
CASSPTTDPRTEAFF
TGTGCCAGCAGTCCTACGACAGACCCGAGGACTGAAGCTTTCTTT
>TRBV5-1|TRBD1|TRBJ1-4|NA
CASSWGQGSFGEKLFF
TGCGCCAGCAGCTGGGGACAGGGGTCCTTCGGTGAAAAACTGTTTTTT
>TRBV11-2|TRBD2|TRBJ2-7|few
CASSFTSGSSYEQYF
TGTGCCAGCAGCTTTACTAGCGGGAGCTCCTACGAGCAGTACTTC
>TRBV10-1|NA|TRBJ2-5|NA
CASSDSRQETQYF
TGCGCCAGCAGTGATTCGAGACAAGAGACCCAGTACTTC
>TRBV19|TRBD1|TRBJ2-3|NA
CASSIGGQGTDTQYF
TGTGCCAGTAGTATAGGGGGACAGGGGACAGATACGCAGTATTTT
>TRBV5-6|NA|TRBJ2-5|NA
CASSLQVNQETQYF
TGTGCCAGCAGTCTGCAGGTGAACCAAGAGACCCAGTACTTC